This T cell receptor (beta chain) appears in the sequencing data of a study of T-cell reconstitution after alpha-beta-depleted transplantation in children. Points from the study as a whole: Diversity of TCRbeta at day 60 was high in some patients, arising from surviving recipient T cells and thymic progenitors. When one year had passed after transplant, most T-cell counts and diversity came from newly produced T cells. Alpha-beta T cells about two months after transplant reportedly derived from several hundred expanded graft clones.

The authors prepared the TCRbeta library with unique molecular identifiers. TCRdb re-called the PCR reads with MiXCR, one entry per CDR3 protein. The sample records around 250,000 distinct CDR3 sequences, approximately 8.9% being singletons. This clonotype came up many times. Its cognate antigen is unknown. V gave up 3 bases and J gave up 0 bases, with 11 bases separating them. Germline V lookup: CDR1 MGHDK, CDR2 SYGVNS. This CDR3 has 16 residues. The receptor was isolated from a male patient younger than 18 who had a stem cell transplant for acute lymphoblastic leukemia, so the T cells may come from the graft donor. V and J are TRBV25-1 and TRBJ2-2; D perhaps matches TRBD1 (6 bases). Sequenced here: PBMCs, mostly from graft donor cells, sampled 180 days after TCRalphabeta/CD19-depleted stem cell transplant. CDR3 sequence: CASSEQRTANTGELFF. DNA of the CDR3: TGTGCCAGCAGTGAGCAGAGGACAGCGAACACCGGGGAGCTGTTTTTT.